This entry features one TCR beta chain sequence. In the authors' methods: How many nucleated cells were present was estimated from reference gene primer amplification. TCRdb's copy holds only in-frame clones and misses some; the assay was immunoSEQ multiplex PCR. The D gene and trimming were derived from the DNA, and the V and J assignments and clone size from that table. The sample carries 200,000 or so clones, approximately 80% recorded once. The source of the sample is a study of blood T cell repertoires in COVID-19. Ages ranged from about 18 to 89 years, with residence in fewer than 25 US areas. Participant reports of clinical history set cohort assignment. The receptor's source is a woman in her thirties or forties with acute COVID-19. Material: PBMCs or T cells enriched from blood (not recorded which).

CDR3 sequence: CSVGRSGNTEAFF. CDR3 nucleotide sequence: TGCAGCGTTGGGAGATCGGGAAACACTGAAGCTTTCTTT. The chain has TRBV29-1 and TRBJ1-1; the D is unclear. Germline CDR1 and CDR2: SQVTM and ANQGSEA. V lost 4 bases and J lost 2, with 11 bases in between. The CDR3 contains 13 residues.